This entry describes one TCR beta chain. The specificity of this receptor is unknown. The sample holds no much larger clone one base away, and base qualities are not on file. The library was built by means of the immunoSEQ multiplex PCR assay. A mixture of 60 forward primers for TCR Vbeta segments and 13 reverse primers for TCR Jbeta segments was used in the multiplex PCR. The CDR3 region of rearranged TCR beta genes was amplified from genomic DNA by a multiplex PCR assay. The Illumina HiSeq System was used to sequence the amplified TCR beta libraries as 87-base-pair reads. Processing in the source paper ran as follows. A later analysis tallied 75 million to 85 million unique TCR beta chains across the 700 or so repertoires, and 10 million to 11 million of those chains were shared by two or more donors. Raw reads were error-corrected and collapsed into unique sequences with a nearest-neighbor algorithm that merged closely related sequences to remove PCR and sequencing errors. To assign V, D and J gene segments, CDR3 sequences were aligned to IMGT reference sequences. For a sequence to be retained, a match of at least six nucleotides was required to both a V gene segment and a J gene segment. Rearrangements were called productive when the CDR3 lacked stop codons and stayed in frame with V and J; all others were non-productive. Following IMGT convention, CDR3 was defined as the stretch from the second conserved V-encoded cysteine to the conserved J-encoded phenylalanine. The earlier analysis of about 500 of the donors excluded sequences that lacked an unambiguous match to a single V gene segment. An earlier analysis of 587 of the donors called V segments functional above 56.7% productive rearrangements and segregating when the between-donor standard deviation exceeded 5%. To diagnose cytomegalovirus status from the catalog of TCR beta chain sequences, a statistical classification framework was built. In a later analysis, TCR nucleotide sequences were compared against IMGT/GENE-DB human TR gene sequences so that V and J genes could be assigned. Using the TCRdist pipeline, a later analysis assigned CDR3 sequences along with most-parsimonious VDJ recombination scenarios. In a later analysis, every TCR beta chain was defined by the combination of its CDR3 amino acid sequence and its V-gene family, and reads without a unique V-gene family were dropped. To address suspected cross-contamination and a sequencing artifact, a later analysis removed a few hundred highly shared, low-generation-probability nucleotide sequences. In a later analysis, a clonal expansion index for each public chain was calculated from normalized within-repertoire ranks of inferred template counts. In a later analysis, generation probabilities were computed using a VDJ recombination model fitted to out-of-frame rearrangements, and the results were checked against IGoR. In a later analysis, TCR-TCR, TCR-HLA and TCR-CMV co-occurrence was scored with hypergeometric tests, and a repertoire-size bias correction was applied to TCR pairs. False discovery rates were estimated in a later analysis by permuting HLA or CMV assignments 20 times. In a later analysis, co-occurring TCRs were grouped using DBSCAN, with TCRdist sequence similarity added in when clustering inside HLA-allele-positive subsets. Co-occurrence clustering excluded repertoires with fewer than 30,000 or more than 120,000 public chains, plus five with anomalous nucleotide sharing. TCRdb re-hosts the immuneACCESS table, in-frame sequences only. Its copies lack some clones; in the studies checked, an unresolved V gene accounts for under half of them, and the cause for the rest is not known. V, J and clone size derive from that table, while D and trimming were established from the DNA sequence. The sample records 110,000 or so clones, around three quarters of which are singletons. The ten largest account for less than 3% of the sample.

Sequences MNHEY (CDR1) and SMNVEV (CDR2) are obtained from the germline V gene (reference sequence). Ends trimmed: V by 6 bases, J by 5 bases; bases unmatched to a gene: 6. From its cysteine to its phenylalanine, the CDR3 spans 14 amino acids. Of the read, only the CDR3 DNA is kept; its 42 bases are in frame from base 1. The data stem from a study of cytomegalovirus exposure and HLA in healthy donors (dated by TCRdb to the late 2010s). Concerning the study at large: According to an earlier analysis of 550 to 700 of the donors, roughly 180 million T cells yielded some 120 million unique TCR beta sequences and around 300 Gb of sequence data. Among a few hundred genotyped donors of the cohort, an average of about 240,000 unique TCR beta nucleotide sequences were sequenced per donor, around 20% of them non-productive. Of the roughly 430 genotyped donors, approximately 80% fell in the genetic ancestry cluster associated with self-reported Caucasian donors. The study aimed to test whether signatures of past pathogen exposure could be identified by cataloging public T cell receptors. Both class I and class II loci were covered by HLA typing, at four-digit resolution. The study profiled the T cell repertoires of 500 to 800 subjects by immunosequencing and related them to cytomegalovirus serostatus. An earlier analysis of about 620 of the donors applied high-throughput TCR beta sequencing to assess whether each TCR beta V gene segment acted as functional or pseudogenic. The number of typed donors differed by locus: 629-630 for A, B, C, DRB1 and DQB1; some 540 for DQA1; over 600 for DPA1; and some 470 for DPB1. Every repertoire in the discovery cohort had been generated on one and the same sequencing platform. A later genetic analysis took genome-wide SNP genotypes for about three fifths of the 666 donors and used that subset as a discovery cohort. A later analysis re-analyzed previously published TCR beta repertoires from 500 to 700 donors and added high-resolution HLA genotyping to study TCR occurrence patterns. Rather than drawing on any new phenotypic data, the later analysis identified candidate immune exposures from TCR beta sequences and the way those sequences occurred across donors. An early release that covered 640 HLA-typed donors contained about 300 gigabases of sequencing data and tens of millions of unique TCR sequences. A separate validation cohort of 100 to 150 different subjects was used in addition to the roughly 720-subject first cohort. To predict cytomegalovirus infection status, the study combined high-throughput TCR immunosequencing, statistical association of individual TCRs with disease status, and machine learning. Alongside the repertoire data, information on donor age, sex, ethnicity and CMV serostatus was compiled. Because of strong linkage in the cohort, roughly five DR-DQ haplotypes were treated as single units for association and clustering. Findings and caveats that apply to the study as a whole: Compared with equally common non-associated chains, HLA-associated TCR beta chains in a later analysis were more clonally expanded and had lower generation probabilities. A later genetic analysis reported fewer N-insertions in productive TCRs among donors in an Asian-associated ancestry cluster than the 666-donor mean. A cluster of highly shared sequence variants was judged likely to be a technical artifact of the sequencing pipeline. According to a later analysis, TCR association rates differed among HLA loci, with DRB1 alleles showing the most associated TCRs and HLA-C alleles showing the fewest. A few of the identified cytomegalovirus-associated TCR beta chains were confirmed in vitro to be specific for cytomegalovirus antigens. In this cohort, only TCR beta chains were sequenced, and detectable features were limited by the absence of alpha or paired-chain data. The study gave a list of 150 to 200 TCR beta chains associated with cytomegalovirus. Immune exposure information for the cohort was limited to CMV serostatus. The authors suggested that the approach could potentially be generalized to other disease states and immunological phenotypes. In a later analysis, most CMV-associated TCR beta chains were found to appear HLA-restricted, with HLA associations seemingly driven largely by CMV exposure. In a later analysis, several top co-occurrence clusters were reported to appear linked to parvovirus B19, influenza, CMV and Epstein-Barr virus. The classifier was reported to diagnose cytomegalovirus status with high specificity and sensitivity in both the original and validation cohorts. An earlier analysis of around 600 of the donors showed that most TCR beta V segments appeared in productive rearrangements either about 90% or about 30% of the time, which broadly matched IMGT annotations. Some IMGT-functional V segments, including TRBV6-2 and TRBV6-3, could not be told apart with the 87-base-pair reads, so those segments were excluded. When HLA alleles, especially DR and DQ, strongly co-occurred, TCR associations were difficult to assign to individual alleles. Presence/absence analyses assumed roughly uniform sequencing depth across donors, an assumption that may not hold. While some public TCRs were present in many individuals, most TCR sequences turned up only very rarely across donors. A further reported finding was that TCR beta sequences accurately predicted the HLA-A and HLA-B alleles for most subjects in the first cohort. In a later analysis, some 18,000 TCR beta sequences were associated with specific HLA alleles at a false discovery rate of 0.05. The earlier analysis of some 560 of the donors excluded 15 to 20 rarely observed V segments, including chromosome 9 orphons, because counts were too low. Linkage disequilibrium might explain the correlated functional status among segregating V segments, but an unknown experimental factor could not be ruled out. A later genetic analysis associated a missense DCLRE1C variant with V-gene and J-gene trimming of TCR beta chains, and an independent cohort replicated the association. Because HLA typing was missing for some donors at each locus, association tests included only the typed subset.

The cohort was made up of several hundred healthy bone marrow donors. All cohort members were sampled while nominally healthy, although unrecorded immune exposures were likely present. The donor was CMV seronegative and belonged to the group of several hundred seronegative cohort members. Each donor provided a peripheral blood sample, and peripheral blood mononuclear cells were used for TCR beta sequencing. Genomic DNA was extracted from the blood cell samples with the Qiagen DNeasy Blood Extraction Kit. This receptor was identified in a female donor in good health and CMV-seronegative. The material sequenced was PBMCs. Recombination joined TRBV27 with TRBJ2-1; TRBD2 lines up with 8 middle nucleotides. In nucleotide form, the sequence is TGTGCCAGCAGCCGGGGGGGGCAGGACAATGAGCAGTTCTTC. Protein translation: CASSRGGQDNEQFF.